The clone carrying this T cell receptor (beta chain) was seen a single time. The entry originates in a study of OX40 agonist ivuxolimab in advanced cancers. Study-wide context: Ivuxolimab, an agonist antibody against OX40 (CD134), was given to patients.

Germline loops: CDR1 SGHVS, CDR2 FNYEAQ. V shed 5 bases and J 0 bases; nucleotides not matched to a gene: 10. The CDR3 runs to 18 residues. Generated by immunoSEQ multiplex PCR, the TCRdb table keeps only in-frame clones and is missing some. The sample includes 45,000 to 65,000 clones, 70% to 85% of them seen just once. This receptor was taken from an adult with an advanced solid tumor such as melanoma, head and neck, liver or kidney cancer. Specimen: CD4+ or CD8+ T cells sorted from blood, collected in a trial of the OX40 agonist ivuxolimab. This chain uses TRBV7-6 with TRBJ2-2; 9 bases align to TRBD2. This CDR3 reads CASSRRGGATANTGELFF. Here the CDR3 DNA reads TGTGCCAGCAGCCGGCGCGGGGGGGCCACTGCGAACACCGGGGAGCTGTTTTTT.